The rows below give T cell receptor beta chains drawn from one sample of a study of cytomegalovirus exposure and HLA in healthy donors. Sequenced by immunoSEQ multiplex PCR; TCRdb stores in-frame clones only, minus some. Here the sample spans 200,000 to 250,000 clones, more than 75% being singletons. The sample taken for sequencing was PBMCs. These receptors all come from a woman in her late teens or twenties in good health and CMV-seropositive. The CDR3 runs from the conserved cysteine through the conserved F or W. The order of the fields is clone size, V gene, D gene, CDR3 length, J gene, CDR3 protein, CDR3 DNA. D genes are given only for firm matches. The listing skips clone size in some rows; elsewhere it reads once, few, many or a size class.

>.|TRBV14|.|16|TRBJ2-7
CASSQKPYRVPYEQYF
TGTGCCAGCAGCCAAAAGCCCTACCGGGTTCCCTACGAGCAGTACTTC
>.|TRBV6-5|.|16|TRBJ1-2
CASSYFLQGSNYGYTF
TGTGCCAGCAGTTACTTTCTGCAGGGATCTAACTATGGCTACACCTTC
>.|TRBV6-6|TRBD1|16|TRBJ1-3
CASSYGDRADGNTIYF
TGTGCCAGCAGTTACGGGGACAGGGCGGATGGAAACACCATATATTTT
>once|TRBV4-2|.|15|TRBJ1-1
CASSQDEPYPTEAFF
TGTGCCAGCAGCCAAGATGAGCCTTACCCCACTGAAGCTTTCTTT
>few|TRBV28|.|14|TRBJ2-7
CASSPSDSVREQYF
TGTGCCAGCAGTCCAAGTGACAGCGTCCGGGAGCAGTACTTC
>.|TRBV6-1|.|13|TRBJ2-7
CASSRDIPYEQYF
TGTGCCAGCAGCCGCGACATTCCCTACGAGCAGTACTTC
>few|TRBV9|TRBD2|19|TRBJ2-3
CASSVRDIGLAVFTDTQYF
TGTGCCAGCAGCGTCCGGGACATCGGACTAGCGGTATTCACAGATACGCAGTATTTT
>.|TRBV10-1|TRBD2|18|TRBJ2-1
CASSGTSGRLKIYNEQFF
TGCGCCAGCAGTGGGACTAGCGGGAGGCTCAAAATCTACAATGAGCAGTTCTTC
>.|TRBV7-8|TRBD1|16|TRBJ2-2
CASLELWTGNTGELFF
TGTGCCAGCCTAGAGCTTTGGACAGGGAACACCGGGGAGCTGTTTTTT
>.|TRBV4-1|TRBD1|14|TRBJ2-7
CASSHPGTGKEQYF
TGTGCCAGCAGCCACCCCGGGACAGGGAAAGAGCAGTACTTC
>.|TRBV28|TRBD1|13|TRBJ2-7
CASSPPDRGEQYF
TGTGCCAGCAGTCCACCGGACAGGGGCGAGCAGTACTTC
>.|TRBV4-2|.|14|TRBJ1-2
CASTHPQGNYGYTF
TGTGCCAGCACCCATCCCCAGGGAAATTATGGCTACACCTTC
>.|TRBV6-1|.|13|TRBJ1-5
CASSDLIDQPQHF
TGTGCCAGCAGTGACCTAATCGATCAGCCCCAGCATTTT
>.|TRBV9|.|16|TRBJ1-1
CASSVARGSTNTEAFF
TGTGCCAGCAGCGTAGCCAGGGGCTCCACGAACACTGAAGCTTTCTTT
>.|TRBV7-3|.|11|TRBJ2-1
CASSSGNEQFF
TGTGCCAGCAGCTCAGGGAATGAGCAGTTCTTC
>.|TRBV5-6|TRBD1|16|TRBJ2-1
CASSLDPGQGNNEQFF
TGTGCCAGCAGCTTGGATCCCGGACAGGGAAACAATGAGCAGTTCTTC
>.|TRBV9|.|12|TRBJ1-1
CASSSTGSEAFF
TGTGCCAGCAGCTCTACAGGGAGTGAAGCTTTCTTT
>.|TRBV19|TRBD1|14|TRBJ1-1
CAISHTGVNTEAFF
TGTGCCATCTCCCACACAGGGGTGAACACTGAAGCTTTCTTT
>.|TRBV5-4|TRBD1|14|TRBJ1-1
CASSSRQGNTEAFF
TGTGCCAGCAGCTCCCGACAGGGGAACACTGAAGCTTTCTTT
>.|TRBV11-3|.|12|TRBJ2-1
CASSLAGNEQFF
TGTGCCAGCAGCTTAGCAGGCAATGAGCAGTTCTTC
>once|TRBV6-4|.|17|TRBJ2-1
CASSRFLQGSSYNEQFF
TGTGCCAGCTCCCGATTCCTTCAGGGTAGCTCCTACAATGAGCAGTTCTTC
>few|TRBV4-2|TRBD2|15|TRBJ2-2
CASSQLAANTGELFF
TGTGCCAGCAGCCAACTAGCGGCGAACACCGGGGAGCTGTTTTTT
>.|TRBV6-4|TRBD1|14|TRBJ1-5
CASSERQGAQPQHF
TGTGCCAGCAGTGAAAGACAGGGGGCTCAGCCCCAGCATTTT
>few|TRBV30|.|12|TRBJ1-1
CAWSVSPTEAFF
TGTGCCTGGAGTGTATCCCCGACTGAAGCTTTCTTT
>.|TRBV2|TRBD1|15|TRBJ2-5
CASQGVVGAQETQYF
TGTGCCAGCCAGGGGGTTGTGGGGGCACAAGAGACCCAGTACTTC
>.|TRBV2|TRBD2|14|TRBJ2-1
CASTGLAGVGEQFF
TGTGCCAGCACCGGACTAGCGGGAGTTGGTGAGCAGTTCTTC
>.|TRBV28|.|12|TRBJ1-1
CASSFMNTEAFF
TGTGCCAGCAGTTTCATGAACACTGAAGCTTTCTTT
>.|TRBV9|TRBD1|14|TRBJ2-5
CASSVDGQGETQYF
TGTGCCAGCAGCGTAGATGGACAGGGAGAGACCCAGTACTTC
>.|TRBV5-4|.|14|TRBJ1-1
CASSSRGEGTEAFF
TGTGCCAGCAGCTCACGGGGGGAGGGGACTGAAGCTTTCTTT
>.|TRBV18|.|14|TRBJ2-3
CASSPEPGDPSQYF
TGTGCCAGCTCACCCGAGCCGGGGGATCCTTCTCAGTATTTT
>few|TRBV28|TRBD1|14|TRBJ2-7
CASSFLGQGDEQYF
TGTGCCAGCAGTTTTCTGGGGCAGGGGGACGAGCAGTACTTC
>.|TRBV10-3|.|12|TRBJ2-1
CATRQADNEQFF
TGTGCCACCCGACAGGCGGACAATGAGCAGTTCTTC
>.|TRBV2|TRBD1|15|TRBJ1-5
CASSGAGGRLKPQHF
TGTGCCAGCAGTGGGGCAGGGGGCCGTCTGAAGCCCCAGCATTTT
>.|TRBV29-1|.|13|TRBJ2-1
CSVGARGNNEQFF
TGCAGCGTTGGGGCCCGGGGGAACAATGAGCAGTTCTTC
>.|TRBV2|TRBD2|15|TRBJ2-7
CASIPLAGSSYEQYF
TGTGCCAGCATCCCCCTAGCGGGGAGCTCCTACGAGCAGTACTTC
>.|TRBV6-5|TRBD1|14|TRBJ1-2
CASSRQGAGYGYTF
TGTGCCAGCAGTCGACAGGGGGCGGGCTATGGCTACACCTTC
>few|TRBV2|.|15|TRBJ2-3
CASSPRRASTDTQYF
TGTGCCAGCAGCCCCAGGAGGGCGAGCACAGATACGCAGTATTTT
>.|TRBV30|.|13|TRBJ1-5
CAWSVGGDQPQHF
TGTGCCTGGAGTGTAGGAGGGGATCAGCCCCAGCATTTT
>.|TRBV7-7|.|13|TRBJ1-3
CASSRGSGDTIYF
TGTGCTAGCAGCCGAGGCTCAGGGGACACCATATATTTT
>.|TRBV28|.|15|TRBJ2-3
CASSKRTRRTDTQYF
TGTGCCAGCAGTAAGCGGACTCGTCGCACAGATACGCAGTATTTT
>.|TRBV28|.|14|TRBJ1-1
CASSSRQMNTEAFF
TGTGCCAGCAGTTCGCGACAGATGAACACTGAAGCTTTCTTT
>.|TRBV7-2|TRBD1|15|TRBJ1-5
CASKSRDRDNQPQHF
TGTGCCAGCAAGTCCCGGGACAGGGACAATCAGCCCCAGCATTTT
>.|TRBV6-5|.|14|TRBJ1-5
CASSYFRGDQPQHF
TGTGCCAGCAGTTACTTCAGGGGAGACCAGCCCCAGCATTTT
>.|TRBV11-1|TRBD2|16|TRBJ2-1
CASSSGTSGAYNEQFF
TGTGCCAGCAGCTCCGGGACTAGCGGGGCCTACAATGAGCAGTTCTTC
>.|TRBV30|.|15|TRBJ2-1
CAWQTGDFPYNEQFF
TGTGCCTGGCAGACAGGTGATTTTCCCTACAATGAGCAGTTCTTC
>.|TRBV9|TRBD2|16|TRBJ2-1
CASSVGGRVGLNEQFF
TGTGCCAGCAGCGTAGGGGGGAGGGTAGGGTTAAATGAGCAGTTCTTC
>.|TRBV28|TRBD1|13|TRBJ2-1
CASSPTGESEQFF
TGTGCCAGCAGTCCGACAGGGGAAAGTGAGCAGTTCTTC
>.|TRBV10-3|TRBD2|13|TRBJ2-7
CAIRGGGSYEQYF
TGTGCCATCAGGGGCGGGGGTTCCTACGAGCAGTACTTC
>.|TRBV5-6|.|12|TRBJ2-3
CASSFFPDTQYF
TGTGCCAGCAGCTTCTTTCCAGATACGCAGTATTTT
>.|TRBV9|TRBD2|16|TRBJ2-3
CASSLRTSGVTDTQYF
TGTGCCAGCAGCCTAAGGACTAGCGGGGTTACAGATACGCAGTATTTT
>.|TRBV7-9|TRBD2|15|TRBJ2-5
CASSPLGAGEETQYF
TGTGCCAGCAGCCCCCTGGGAGCGGGAGAAGAGACCCAGTACTTC
>.|TRBV2|.|13|TRBJ1-2
CASSESVEHGYTF
TGTGCCAGCAGTGAAAGTGTGGAGCATGGCTACACCTTC
>.|TRBV27|TRBD1|15|TRBJ2-2
CASSFGQGNTGELFF
TGTGCCAGCAGTTTTGGACAGGGAAACACCGGGGAGCTGTTTTTT
>.|TRBV25-1|TRBD2|18|TRBJ2-1
CASSELGIAGGSYNEQFF
TGTGCCAGCAGTGAATTGGGGATAGCGGGAGGGTCCTACAATGAGCAGTTCTTC
>.|TRBV27|TRBD1|18|TRBJ1-5
CASSLLGTGVGNNQPQHF
TGTGCCAGCAGTTTGCTCGGGACAGGGGTAGGGAACAATCAGCCCCAGCATTTT
>.|TRBV28|TRBD1|15|TRBJ2-3
CASSLPGGAFGTQYF
TGTGCCAGCAGTTTACCAGGGGGCGCTTTTGGGACGCAGTATTTT
>.|TRBV27|TRBD2|14|TRBJ2-7
CASSGLAGVNEQYF
TGTGCCAGCAGTGGGCTAGCGGGAGTGAACGAGCAGTACTTC
>.|TRBV15|.|17|TRBJ2-7
CATSRDRMGAGPYEQYF
TGTGCCACCAGCAGGGATAGGATGGGAGCAGGACCTTACGAGCAGTACTTC
>.|TRBV9|.|17|TRBJ2-1
CASSNPEGRGFYNEQFF
TGTGCCAGCAGCAATCCCGAGGGCAGGGGATTCTACAATGAGCAGTTCTTC
>.|TRBV27|.|12|TRBJ1-1
CASSIGVTEAFF
TGTGCCAGCAGTATAGGGGTCACTGAAGCTTTCTTT